One and the same sample provided the 6 T cell receptor beta chains below, sequenced in a study of blood T cell repertoires in COVID-19. Sequenced by immunoSEQ multiplex PCR; TCRdb stores in-frame clones only, minus some. The sample has 200,000 to 250,000 clones, 83% seen once. The sample taken for sequencing was peripheral blood. These receptor sequences come from a young woman with COVID-19, enrolled during active disease.

The chain employs TRBV3-1 (or the pseudogene TRBV3-2) and TRBJ2-7; D is uncertain. V lost 0 bases and J 7 bases, leaving 13 bases between the germline ends. Germline values: CDR1 LGHDT, CDR2 YNNKEL (reference sequence). The CDR3 is 14 residues long. The CDR3 loop reads CASSQEPPRWEQYF. The CDR3 bases are TGTGCCAGCAGCCAAGAACCGCCGAGGTGGGAGCAGTACTTC.

The gene calls are TRBV4-3 and TRBJ2-5; 8 bases match TRBD2. The J segment lost 1 base and the V segment lost 0 bases, leaving 7 bases of the junction unmatched. This CDR3 has 17 amino acids. In germline, CDR1 is LGHNA, CDR2 YSLEER. As DNA, the CDR3 is TGCGCCAGCAGCCAAGATTCAGGACTAGCCCTCCAAGAGACCCAGTACTTC. This sequence encodes CASSQDSGLALQETQYF.

The chain uses TRBV27 and TRBJ2-7, with 9 bases identical to TRBD2. Germline trimming cut 6 bases from V and 2 bases from J; bases unmatched to any gene: 11. The CDR3 covers 16 residues. Germline assignment: CDR1 MNHEY and CDR2 SMNVEV (reference sequence). Here the CDR3 DNA reads TGTGCCAGCAGCCCCGGGACTAGCAAAAATCCCTACGAGCAGTACTTC. This encodes CASSPGTSKNPYEQYF.

This chain uses TRBV4-1 with TRBJ2-2; D is uncertain. The CDR3 runs to 15 residues. Germline-derived CDR1 and CDR2 are MGHRA and YSYEKL. V was cut by 1 base and J by 3 bases, with 9 bases left in between. The CDR3 is CASSQVALDTGELFF. CDR3 in DNA: TGCGCCAGCAGCCAAGTCGCTCTAGACACCGGGGAGCTGTTTTTT.

The chain links TRBV4-1 to TRBJ2-3; 9 bases are a match to TRBD2. V lost 3 bases, J lost 4 bases, and 14 bases stayed unmatched. The V gene's germline CDR1 is MGHRA and CDR2 YSYEKL. This CDR3 is 18 amino acids long. The CDR3 here is CASSQRGLAAGGSDTQYF. The CDR3, as DNA: TGCGCCAGCAGCCAGAGAGGCCTTGCAGCGGGGGGATCAGATACGCAGTATTTT.

V and J are TRBV7-9 and TRBJ1-5; 7 bases match TRBD1. V was clipped by 5 bases and J by 12 bases; unmatched bases: 10. Germline V gene lookup returns CDR1 SEHNR and CDR2 FQNEAQ (reference sequence). There are 13 residues in the CDR3. CDR3 DNA sequence: TGTGCCAGCAGCCCGATAGAGGGGGCCAGCCAGCATTTT. It specifies CASSPIEGASQHF.